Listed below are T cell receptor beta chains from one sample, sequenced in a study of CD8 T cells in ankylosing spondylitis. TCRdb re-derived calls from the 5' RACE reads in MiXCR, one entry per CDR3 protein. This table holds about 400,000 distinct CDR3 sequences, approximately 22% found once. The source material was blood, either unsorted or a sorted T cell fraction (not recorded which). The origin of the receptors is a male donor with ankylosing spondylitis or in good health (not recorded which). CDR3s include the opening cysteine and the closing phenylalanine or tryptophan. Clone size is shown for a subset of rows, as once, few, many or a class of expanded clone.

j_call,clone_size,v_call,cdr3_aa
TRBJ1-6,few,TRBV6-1,CASSSIQENSPLHF
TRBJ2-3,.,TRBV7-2,CASSFTVLGTDTQYF
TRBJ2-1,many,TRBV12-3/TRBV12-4,CASTWDFHNEQFF
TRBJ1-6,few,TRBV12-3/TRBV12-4,CASSFGGDSPLHF
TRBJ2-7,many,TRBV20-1,CSARLYPSYEQYF
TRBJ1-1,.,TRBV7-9,CASSFDVNTEAFF
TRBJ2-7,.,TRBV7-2,CASSLGAGWEYEQYF
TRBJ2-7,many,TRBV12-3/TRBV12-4,CASSLTHEQYF
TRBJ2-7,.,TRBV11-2,CASSLYPQGLSYEQYF
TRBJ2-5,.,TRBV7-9,CASSLQRPTPMETQYF
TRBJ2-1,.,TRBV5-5,CASSFPTSGGFNEQFF
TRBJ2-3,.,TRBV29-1,CGMTSGFTDTQYF
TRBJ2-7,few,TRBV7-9,CASSTLPGQGADEQYF
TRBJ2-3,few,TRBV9,CASSSLEGDTDTQYF
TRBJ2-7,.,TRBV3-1,CASSPVRRGPHEQYF
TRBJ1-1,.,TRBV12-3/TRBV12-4,CASSSPREGRGTEAFF
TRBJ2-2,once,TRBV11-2,CASSLDPLGLAGPTGELFF
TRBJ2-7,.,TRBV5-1,CASTAQGEQYF
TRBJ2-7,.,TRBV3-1,CASSQGGGKFYEQYF
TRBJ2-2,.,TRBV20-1,CSARDLRQTNTGELFF
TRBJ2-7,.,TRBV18,CASSPSSGDTPYEQYF
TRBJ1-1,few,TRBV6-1,CASSELLGGDTEAFF
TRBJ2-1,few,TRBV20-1,CSARDPGGALNEQFF
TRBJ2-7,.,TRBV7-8,CASSLAIGQSSYEQYF
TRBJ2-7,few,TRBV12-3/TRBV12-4,CASSLAFSGEQYF
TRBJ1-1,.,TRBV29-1,CSVKDYLEAEAFF
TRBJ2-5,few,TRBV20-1,CSARDRTPTSYQETQYF
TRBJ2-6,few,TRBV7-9,CASSLSGGANVLTF
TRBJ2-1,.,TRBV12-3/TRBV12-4,CATSLGTGFNEQFF
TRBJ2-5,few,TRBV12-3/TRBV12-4,CASRTGGYQETQYF
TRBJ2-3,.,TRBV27,CASSSALFGRSTDTQYF
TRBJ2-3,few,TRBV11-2,CASRTPGQGVSGGRPVTQYF
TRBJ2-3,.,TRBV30,CAWSVWVTSTDTQYF
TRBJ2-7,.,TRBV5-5,CASNPDRVYDEQYF
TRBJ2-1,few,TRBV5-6,CASSLGDLEQFF
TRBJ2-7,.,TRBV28,CASSQPLLPWAGGCYEQYF
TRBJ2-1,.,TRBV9,CASSVLGGSSDEQFF
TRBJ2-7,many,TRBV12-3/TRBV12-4,CASSPGYSKHYEQYF
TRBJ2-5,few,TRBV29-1,CSVATGQSNSETQYF
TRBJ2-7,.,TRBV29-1,CSVEHVHEQYF
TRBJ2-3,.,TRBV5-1,CASMEGVEDTQYF
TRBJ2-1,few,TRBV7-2,CASSPLPSNEQFF
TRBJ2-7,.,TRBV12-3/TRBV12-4,CASSLAIGGWYEQYF
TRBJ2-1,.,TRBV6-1,CASSKAGDAYNEQFF
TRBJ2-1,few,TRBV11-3,CASSLGAGTPYNEQFF
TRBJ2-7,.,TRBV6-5,CASSNRDRGLGGQYF
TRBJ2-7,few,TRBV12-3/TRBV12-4,CASTPAASYEQYF
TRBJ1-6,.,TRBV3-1,CASSQGSPRWISPLHF
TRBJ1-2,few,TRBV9,CASSVAEHGYTF
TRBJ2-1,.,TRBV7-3,CASSLIGLAGAMSSYNEQFF
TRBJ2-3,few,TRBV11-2,CASSLDPQGLADTDTQYF
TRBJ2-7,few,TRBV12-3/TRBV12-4,CASSMTRSYEQYF
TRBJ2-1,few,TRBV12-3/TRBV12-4,CASSFRVQVGYNEQFF
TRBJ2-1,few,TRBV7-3,CASSWGTGFNEQFF
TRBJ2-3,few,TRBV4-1,CASSQDRWGTDTQYF
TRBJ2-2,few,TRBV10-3,CTRAGELFF
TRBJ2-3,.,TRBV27,CASSLLVSGGLDDTQYF
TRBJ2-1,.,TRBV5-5,CASSLLRGKGNEQFF
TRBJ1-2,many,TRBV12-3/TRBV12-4,CASSLGPNYGYTF